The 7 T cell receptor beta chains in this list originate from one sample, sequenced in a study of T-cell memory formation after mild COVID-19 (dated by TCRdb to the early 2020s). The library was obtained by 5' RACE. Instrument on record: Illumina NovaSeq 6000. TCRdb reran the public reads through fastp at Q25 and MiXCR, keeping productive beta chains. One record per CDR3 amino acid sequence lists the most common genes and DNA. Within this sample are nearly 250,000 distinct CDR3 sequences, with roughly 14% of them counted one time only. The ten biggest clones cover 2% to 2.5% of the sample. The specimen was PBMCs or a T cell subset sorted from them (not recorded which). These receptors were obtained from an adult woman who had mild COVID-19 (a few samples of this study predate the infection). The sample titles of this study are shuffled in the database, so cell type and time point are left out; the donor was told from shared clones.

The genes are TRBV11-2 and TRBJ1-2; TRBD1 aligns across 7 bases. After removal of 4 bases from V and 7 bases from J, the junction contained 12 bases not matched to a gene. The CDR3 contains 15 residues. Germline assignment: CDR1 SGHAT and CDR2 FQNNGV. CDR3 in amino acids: CASSSNAGGLGGYTF. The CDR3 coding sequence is TGTGCCAGCAGCTCGAACGCAGGGGGTTTGGGTGGCTACACCTTC. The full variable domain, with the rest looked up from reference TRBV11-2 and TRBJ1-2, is EAGVAQSPRYKIIEKRQSVAFWCNPISGHATLYWYQQILGQGPKLLIQFQNNGVVDDSQLPKDRFSAERLKGVDSTLKIQPAKLEDSAVYLCASSSNAGGLGGYTFGSGTRLTVV.

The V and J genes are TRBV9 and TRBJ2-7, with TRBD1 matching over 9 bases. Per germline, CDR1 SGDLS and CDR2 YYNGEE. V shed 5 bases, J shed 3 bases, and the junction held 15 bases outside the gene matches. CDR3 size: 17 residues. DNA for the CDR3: TGTGCCAGCAGTCCCGGGACAGGGTTTGCATTGGGCTACGAGCAGTACTTC. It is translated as CASSPGTGFALGYEQYF.

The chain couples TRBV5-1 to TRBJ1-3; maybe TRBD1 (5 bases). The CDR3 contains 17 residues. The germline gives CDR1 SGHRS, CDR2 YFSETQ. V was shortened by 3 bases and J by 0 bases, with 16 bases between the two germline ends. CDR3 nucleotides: TGCGCCAGCAGCTCGGGGCTTCATGCTAGCTCTGGAAACACCATATATTTT. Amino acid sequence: CASSSGLHASSGNTIYF.

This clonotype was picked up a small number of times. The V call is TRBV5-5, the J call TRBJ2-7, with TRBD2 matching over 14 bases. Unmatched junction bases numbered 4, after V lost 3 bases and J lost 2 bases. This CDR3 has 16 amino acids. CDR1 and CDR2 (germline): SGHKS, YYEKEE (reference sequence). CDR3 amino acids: CASSWGTSGSPYEQYF. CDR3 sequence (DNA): TGTGCCAGCAGCTGGGGGACTAGCGGGAGCCCCTACGAGCAGTACTTC.

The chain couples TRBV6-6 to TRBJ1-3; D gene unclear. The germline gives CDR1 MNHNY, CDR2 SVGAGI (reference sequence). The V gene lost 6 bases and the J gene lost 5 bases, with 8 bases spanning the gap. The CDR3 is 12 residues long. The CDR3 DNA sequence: TGTGCCAGCAGCCCCCAGAGAAACACCATATATTTT. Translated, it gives CASSPQRNTIYF.

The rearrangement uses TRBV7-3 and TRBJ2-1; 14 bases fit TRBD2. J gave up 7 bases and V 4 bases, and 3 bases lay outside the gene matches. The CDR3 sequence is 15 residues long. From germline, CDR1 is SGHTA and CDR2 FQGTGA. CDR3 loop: CASSSGTSGRNEQFF. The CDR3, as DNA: TGTGCCAGCAGCTCCGGGACTAGCGGGAGAAATGAGCAGTTCTTC.

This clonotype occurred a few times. The CDR3 region is CASSSRAAVARNTEAFF. CDR3 coding DNA: TGTGCCAGCAGTTCGAGGGCAGCCGTGGCTAGAAACACTGAAGCTTTCTTT. The chain is built from TRBV12-3 or TRBV12-4 and TRBJ1-1, with D uncertain. This CDR3 has 17 residues. V was pared by 4 bases and J by 2 bases, with 20 bases between.